Here is one TCR beta chain with its context. These data originate in a study of yellow fever vaccine responses in identical twins. TCRdb called the RT-PCR reads again in MiXCR, with one record for every CDR3 protein. The sample contains about 19,000 distinct CDR3 sequences, nearly 70% of which appear only once. The CDR3 length is 16 residues. Per the germline V gene, CDR1 is KGHDR and CDR2 is SFDVKD. V was pared by 1 base and J by 4 bases, with 13 bases between. Sequences were derived from T cells from blood (PBMCs), unsorted or a sorted subset (not recorded which), sampled before or after yellow fever vaccination (not recorded which). The sequence was collected from a woman between 18 and 30 years old who received the yellow fever vaccine. The chain employs TRBV24-1 and TRBJ2-1; D remains unclear. The CDR3 reads CATSDFGGGRYNEQFF. The CDR3, as DNA: TGTGCCACCAGTGATTTTGGTGGCGGCAGATACAATGAGCAGTTCTTC.